This TCR beta chain derives from a study of blood T cell repertoires in COVID-19. V lost 5 bases to trimming and J lost 7 bases; unmatched junction nucleotides: 12. The CDR3 runs 17 residues. Looked up from germline, CDR1 is SGHAT and CDR2 is FQNNGV. Authors' data handling: Reference gene primer amplification gave nucleated cell count estimates. Sequenced by immunoSEQ multiplex PCR; TCRdb stores in-frame clones only, minus some. V, J and clone size are taken as reported in that table, and D and trimming were inferred from the DNA itself. This table holds approximately 160,000 clones, roughly 80% found once.

The chain uses TRBV11-2 and TRBJ2-1; 12 positions agree with TRBD2. The sequenced material came from peripheral blood. This TCR came from a man aged 65-85 years with acute or convalescent COVID-19. The CDR3, as DNA: TGTGCCAGCAGCCCCGTCGCCCGACTAGCGGGGGTAAATGAGCAGTTCTTC. Translation gives CASSPVARLAGVNEQFF.